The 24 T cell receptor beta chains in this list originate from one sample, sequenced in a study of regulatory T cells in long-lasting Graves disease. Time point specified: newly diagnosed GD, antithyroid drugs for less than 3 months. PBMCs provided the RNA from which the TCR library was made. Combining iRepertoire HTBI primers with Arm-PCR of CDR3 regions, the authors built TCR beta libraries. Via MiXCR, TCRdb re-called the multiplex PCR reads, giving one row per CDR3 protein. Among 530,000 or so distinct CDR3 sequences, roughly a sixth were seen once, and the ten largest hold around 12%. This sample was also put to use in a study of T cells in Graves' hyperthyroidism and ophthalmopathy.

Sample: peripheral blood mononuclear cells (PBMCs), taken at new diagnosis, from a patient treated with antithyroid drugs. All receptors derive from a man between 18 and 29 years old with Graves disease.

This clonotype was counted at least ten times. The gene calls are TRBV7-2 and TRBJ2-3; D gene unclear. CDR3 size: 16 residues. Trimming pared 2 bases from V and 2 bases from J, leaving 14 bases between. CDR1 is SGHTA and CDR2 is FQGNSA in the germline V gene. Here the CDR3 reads CASSLNPTSFTDTQYF. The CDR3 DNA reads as TGTGCCAGCAGCTTAAATCCCACTTCCTTCACAGATACGCAGTATTTT.

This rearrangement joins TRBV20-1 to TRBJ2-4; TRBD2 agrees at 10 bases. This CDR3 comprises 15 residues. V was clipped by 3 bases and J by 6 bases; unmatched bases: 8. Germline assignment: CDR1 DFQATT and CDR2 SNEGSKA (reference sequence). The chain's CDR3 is CSASDLAGARNIQYF. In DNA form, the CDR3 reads TGCAGTGCTAGTGACCTAGCGGGAGCCCGAAACATTCAGTACTTC.

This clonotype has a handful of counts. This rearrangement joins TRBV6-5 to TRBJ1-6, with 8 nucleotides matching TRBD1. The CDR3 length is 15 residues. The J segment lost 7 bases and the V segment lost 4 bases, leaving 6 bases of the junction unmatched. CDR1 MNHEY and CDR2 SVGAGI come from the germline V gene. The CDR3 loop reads CASSFLQGGNSPLHF. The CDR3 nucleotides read TGTGCCAGCAGTTTTCTACAGGGGGGAAATTCACCCCTCCACTTT.

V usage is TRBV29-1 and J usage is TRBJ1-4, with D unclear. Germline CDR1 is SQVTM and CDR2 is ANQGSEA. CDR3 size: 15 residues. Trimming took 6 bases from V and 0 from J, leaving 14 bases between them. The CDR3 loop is CSVAIDLTTNEKLFF. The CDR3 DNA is TGCAGCGTGGCAATCGACTTGACAACTAATGAAAAACTGTTTTTT.

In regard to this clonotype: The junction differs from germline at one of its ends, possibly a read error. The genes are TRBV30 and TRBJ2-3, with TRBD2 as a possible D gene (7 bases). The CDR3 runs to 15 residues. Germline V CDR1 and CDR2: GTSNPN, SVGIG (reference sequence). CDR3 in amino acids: CAWSVGGGGTDTQYF. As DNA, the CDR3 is TGTGCCTGGAGTGTGGGGGGGGGGGGCACAGATACGCAGTACTTT.

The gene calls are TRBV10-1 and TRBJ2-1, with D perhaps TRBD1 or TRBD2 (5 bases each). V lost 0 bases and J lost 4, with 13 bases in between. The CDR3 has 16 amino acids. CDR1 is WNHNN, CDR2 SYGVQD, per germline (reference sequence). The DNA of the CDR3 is TGCGCCAGCAGTGAGTCTCGGGGCGCGACTTACAATGAGCAGTTCTTC. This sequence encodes CASSESRGATYNEQFF.

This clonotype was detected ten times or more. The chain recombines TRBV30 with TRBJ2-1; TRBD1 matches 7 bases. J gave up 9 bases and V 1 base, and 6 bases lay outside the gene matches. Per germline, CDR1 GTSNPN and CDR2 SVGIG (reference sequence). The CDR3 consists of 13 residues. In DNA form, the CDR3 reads TGTGCCTGGAGTGCAAACAGGGGCGGTGAGCAGTTCTTC. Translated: CAWSANRGGEQFF.

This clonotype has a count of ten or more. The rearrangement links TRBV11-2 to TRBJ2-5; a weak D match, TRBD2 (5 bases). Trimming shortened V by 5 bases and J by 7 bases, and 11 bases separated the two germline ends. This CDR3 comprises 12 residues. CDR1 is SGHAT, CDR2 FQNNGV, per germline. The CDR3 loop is CASSPERGTQYF. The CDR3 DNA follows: TGTGCCAGCAGCCCGGAACGGGGGACCCAGTACTTC.

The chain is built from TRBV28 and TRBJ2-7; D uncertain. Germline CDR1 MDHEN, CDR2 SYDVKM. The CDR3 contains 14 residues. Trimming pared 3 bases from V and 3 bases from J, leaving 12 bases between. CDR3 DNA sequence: TGTGCCAGCAGTTTCAGTCTTGGGCGCTACGAGCAGTACTTC. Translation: CASSFSLGRYEQYF. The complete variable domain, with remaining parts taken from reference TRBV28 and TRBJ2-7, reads DVKVTQSSRYLVKRTGEKVFLECVQDMDHENMFWYRQDPGLGLRLIYFSYDVKMKEKGDIPEGYSVSREKKERFSLILESASTNQTSMYLCASSFSLGRYEQYFGPGTRLTVT.

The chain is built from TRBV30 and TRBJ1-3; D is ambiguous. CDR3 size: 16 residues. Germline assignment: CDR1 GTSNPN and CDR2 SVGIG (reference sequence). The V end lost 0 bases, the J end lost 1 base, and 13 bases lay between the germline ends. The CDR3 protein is CAWSVYGVVSGNTIYF. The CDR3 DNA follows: TGTGCCTGGAGTGTATATGGGGTAGTTTCTGGAAACACCATATATTTT.

The CDR3 nucleotides read TGTGCCAGCAGAAAAAGGGGTTTCCAAGAGACCCAGTACTTC. This translates into CASRKRGFQETQYF. This chain joins TRBV27 and TRBJ2-5; D perhaps matches TRBD1 (5 bases). The CDR3 extends over 14 amino acids. Trimming shortened V by 6 bases and J by 1 base, and 12 bases separated the two germline ends. Germline V CDR1 and CDR2: MNHEY, SMNVEV (reference sequence).

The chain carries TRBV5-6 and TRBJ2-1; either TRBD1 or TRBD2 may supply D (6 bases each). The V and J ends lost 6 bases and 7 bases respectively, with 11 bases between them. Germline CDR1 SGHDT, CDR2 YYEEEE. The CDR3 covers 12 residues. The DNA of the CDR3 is TGTGCCAGCACTAGGAGGGGGAATGAGCAGTTCTTC. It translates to CASTRRGNEQFF.

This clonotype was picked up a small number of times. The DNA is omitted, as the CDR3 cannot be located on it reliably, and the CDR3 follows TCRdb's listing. CDR3 residues: CASILGLKEKLFF. This rearrangement joins TRBV2 to TRBJ1-4. The CDR3 extends over 13 residues, inclusive of both ends. Germline CDR1 reads SNHLY; CDR2 reads FYNNEI.

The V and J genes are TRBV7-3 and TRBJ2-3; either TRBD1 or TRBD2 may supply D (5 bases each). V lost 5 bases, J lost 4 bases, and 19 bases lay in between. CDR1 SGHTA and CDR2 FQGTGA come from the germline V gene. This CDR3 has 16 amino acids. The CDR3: CASSQRLGRGPDTQYF. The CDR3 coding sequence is TGTGCCAGCAGCCAACGGTTGGGACGGGGCCCAGATACGCAGTATTTT. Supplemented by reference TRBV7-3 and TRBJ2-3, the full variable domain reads GAGVSQTPSNKVTEKGKYVELRCDPISGHTALYWYRQSLGQGPEFLIYFQGTGAADDSGLPNDRFFAVRPEGSVSTLKIQRTERGDSAVYLCASSQRLGRGPDTQYFGPGTRLTVL.

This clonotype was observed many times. The DNA for the CDR3 is TGTGCCACCTCTTCGACAGGGGGCATTGGCTACACCTTC. Translating gives CATSSTGGIGYTF. The chain links TRBV28 to TRBJ1-2, with 10 bases matching TRBD1. CDR1 is MDHEN, CDR2 SYDVKM, per germline. The CDR3 totals 13 residues. V gave up 10 bases and J gave up 7 bases; unmatched junction bases: 9.

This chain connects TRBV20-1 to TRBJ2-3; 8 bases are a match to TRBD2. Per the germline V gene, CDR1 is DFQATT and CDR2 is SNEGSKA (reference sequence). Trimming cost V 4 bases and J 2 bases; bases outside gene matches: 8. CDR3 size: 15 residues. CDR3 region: CSAMASGPATDTQYF. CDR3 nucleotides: TGCAGTGCTATGGCTAGCGGGCCCGCCACAGATACGCAGTATTTT.

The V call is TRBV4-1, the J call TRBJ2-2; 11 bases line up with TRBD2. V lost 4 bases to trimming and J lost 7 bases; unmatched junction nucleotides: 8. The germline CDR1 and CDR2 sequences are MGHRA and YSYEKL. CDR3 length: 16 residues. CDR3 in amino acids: CASSLSSGGDGGELFF. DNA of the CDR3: TGCGCCAGCAGCCTTAGTAGCGGGGGGGATGGCGGGGAGCTGTTTTTT.

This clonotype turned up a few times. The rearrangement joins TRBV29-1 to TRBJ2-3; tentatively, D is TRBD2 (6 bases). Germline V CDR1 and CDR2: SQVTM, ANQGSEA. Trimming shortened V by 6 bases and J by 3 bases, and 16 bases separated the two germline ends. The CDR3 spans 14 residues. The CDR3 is CSVAASGQTDTQYF. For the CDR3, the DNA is TGCAGCGTCGCTGCAAGCGGGCAGACAGATACGCAGTATTTT.

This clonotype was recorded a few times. The CDR3 loop is CASSSQGRTPTGELFF. Written as DNA, the CDR3 is TGTGCCAGCAGCTCACAGGGCCGAACACCCACCGGGGAGCTGTTTTTT. The chain uses TRBV6-8 and TRBJ2-2, with D possibly being TRBD1 (6 bases). This CDR3 region has 16 residues. V lost 6 bases, J lost 4 bases, and 18 bases lay in between. CDR1 is MNHGY, CDR2 SAAAGT, per germline.

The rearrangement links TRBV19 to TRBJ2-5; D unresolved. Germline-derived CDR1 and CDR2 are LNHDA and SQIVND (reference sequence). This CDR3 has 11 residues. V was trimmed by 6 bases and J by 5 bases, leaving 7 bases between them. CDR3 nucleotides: TGTGCCAGTAGCAAGTACGAGACCCAGTACTTC. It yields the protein CASSKYETQYF.

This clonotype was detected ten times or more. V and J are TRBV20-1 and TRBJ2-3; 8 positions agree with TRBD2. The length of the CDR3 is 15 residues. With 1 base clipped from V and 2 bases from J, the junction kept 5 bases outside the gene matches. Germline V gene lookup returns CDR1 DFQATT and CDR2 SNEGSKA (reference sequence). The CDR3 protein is CSARGLAGTTDTQYF. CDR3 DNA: TGCAGTGCTAGAGGATTAGCGGGAACCACAGATACGCAGTATTTT.

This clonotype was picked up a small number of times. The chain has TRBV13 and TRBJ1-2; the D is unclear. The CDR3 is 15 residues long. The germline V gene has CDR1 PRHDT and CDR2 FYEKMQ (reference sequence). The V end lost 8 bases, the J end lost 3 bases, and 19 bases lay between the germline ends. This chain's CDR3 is CASVLRAALDYGYTF. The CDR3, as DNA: TGTGCCAGCGTCCTCCGGGCAGCCCTAGACTATGGCTACACCTTC.

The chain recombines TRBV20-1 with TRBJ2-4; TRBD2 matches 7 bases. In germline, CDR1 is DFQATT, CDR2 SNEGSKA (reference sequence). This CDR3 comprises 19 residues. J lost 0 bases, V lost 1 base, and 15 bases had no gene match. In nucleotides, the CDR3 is TGCAGTGCTAGAGCTTGGGAGGGCCGCCGGGCATCAGCCAAAAACATTCAGTACTTC. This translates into CSARAWEGRRASAKNIQYF.

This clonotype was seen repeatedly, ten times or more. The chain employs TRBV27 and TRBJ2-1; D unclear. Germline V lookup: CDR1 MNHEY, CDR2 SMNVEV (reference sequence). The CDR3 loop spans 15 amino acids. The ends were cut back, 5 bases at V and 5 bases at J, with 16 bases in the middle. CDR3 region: CASSPLGPIDNEQFF. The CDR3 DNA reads TGTGCCAGCAGTCCCCTAGGGCCAATCGACAATGAGCAGTTCTTC.